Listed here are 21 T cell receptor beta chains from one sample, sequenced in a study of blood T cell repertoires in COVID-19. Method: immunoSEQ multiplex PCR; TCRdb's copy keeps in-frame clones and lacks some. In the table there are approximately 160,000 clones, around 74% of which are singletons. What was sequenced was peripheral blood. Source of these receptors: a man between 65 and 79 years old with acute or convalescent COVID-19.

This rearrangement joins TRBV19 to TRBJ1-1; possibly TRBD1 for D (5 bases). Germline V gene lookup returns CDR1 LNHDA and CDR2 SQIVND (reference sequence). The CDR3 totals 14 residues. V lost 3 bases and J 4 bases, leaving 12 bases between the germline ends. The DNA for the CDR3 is TGTGCCAGTAGTATTGGGGGACTGGGCACTGAAGCTTTCTTT. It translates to CASSIGGLGTEAFF.

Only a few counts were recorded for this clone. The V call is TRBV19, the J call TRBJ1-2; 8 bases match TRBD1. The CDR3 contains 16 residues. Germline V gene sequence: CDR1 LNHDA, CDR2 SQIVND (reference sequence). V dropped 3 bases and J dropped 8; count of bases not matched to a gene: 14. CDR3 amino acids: CASSIGTGTLLIGYTF. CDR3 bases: TGTGCCAGTAGTATTGGGACAGGTACCCTGTTAATAGGCTACACCTTC.

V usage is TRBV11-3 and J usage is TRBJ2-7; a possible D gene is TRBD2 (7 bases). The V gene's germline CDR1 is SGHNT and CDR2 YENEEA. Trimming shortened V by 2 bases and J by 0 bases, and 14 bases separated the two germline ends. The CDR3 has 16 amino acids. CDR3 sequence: CASSLMGASGSYEQYF. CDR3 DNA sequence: TGTGCCAGCAGCTTAATGGGGGCTAGCGGCTCCTACGAGCAGTACTTC.

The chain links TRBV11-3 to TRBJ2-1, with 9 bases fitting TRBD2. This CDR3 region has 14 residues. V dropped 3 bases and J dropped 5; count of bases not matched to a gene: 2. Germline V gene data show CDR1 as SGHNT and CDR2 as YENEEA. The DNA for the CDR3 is TGTGCCAGCAGCTTGGGACTAGCCGACAATGAGCAGTTCTTC. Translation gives CASSLGLADNEQFF.

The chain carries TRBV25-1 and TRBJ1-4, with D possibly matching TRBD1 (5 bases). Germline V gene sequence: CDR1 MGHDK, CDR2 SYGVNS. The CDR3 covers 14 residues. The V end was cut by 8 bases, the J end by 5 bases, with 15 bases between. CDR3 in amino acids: CASGAAQVNEKLFF. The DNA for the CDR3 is TGTGCCAGCGGGGCAGCACAGGTCAATGAAAAACTGTTTTTT.

CDR3 sequence reads: CASSLPGLAGEWREQYF. The CDR3 DNA reads as TGTGCCAGCAGTCTCCCGGGACTAGCGGGAGAGTGGCGCGAGCAGTACTTC. The chain carries TRBV28 and TRBJ2-7, with 14 nucleotides matching TRBD2. The germline V gene encodes CDR1 MDHEN and CDR2 SYDVKM. The CDR3 totals 17 residues. The trim removed 5 bases at V and 6 bases at J, leaving 12 bases unmatched.

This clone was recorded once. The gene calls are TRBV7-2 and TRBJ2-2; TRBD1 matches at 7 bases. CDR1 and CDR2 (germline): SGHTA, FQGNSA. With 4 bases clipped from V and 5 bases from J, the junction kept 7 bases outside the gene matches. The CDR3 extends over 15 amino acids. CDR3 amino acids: CASSSGTVTTGELFF. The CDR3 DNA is TGTGCCAGCAGCTCCGGGACAGTAACGACCGGGGAGCTGTTTTTT.

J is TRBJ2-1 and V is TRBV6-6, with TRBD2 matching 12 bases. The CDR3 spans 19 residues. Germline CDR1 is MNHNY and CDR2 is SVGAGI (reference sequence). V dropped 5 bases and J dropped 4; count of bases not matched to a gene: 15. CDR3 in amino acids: CASSPGTSGSHRPYNEQFF. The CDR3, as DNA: TGTGCCAGCAGTCCTGGGACTAGCGGGTCCCACCGCCCTTACAATGAGCAGTTCTTC.

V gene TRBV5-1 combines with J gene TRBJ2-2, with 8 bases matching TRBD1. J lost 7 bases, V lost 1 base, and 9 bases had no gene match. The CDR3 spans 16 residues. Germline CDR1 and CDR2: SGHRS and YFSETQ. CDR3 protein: CASSLRSGQGGGELFF. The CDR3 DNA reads TGCGCCAGCAGCTTGCGGTCCGGACAGGGCGGCGGGGAGCTGTTTTTT.

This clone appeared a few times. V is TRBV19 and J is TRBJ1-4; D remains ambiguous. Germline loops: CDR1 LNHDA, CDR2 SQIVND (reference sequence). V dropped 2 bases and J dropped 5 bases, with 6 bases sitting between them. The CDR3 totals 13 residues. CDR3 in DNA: TGTGCCAGTAGTATACAGGCAAATGAAAAACTGTTTTTT. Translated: CASSIQANEKLFF.

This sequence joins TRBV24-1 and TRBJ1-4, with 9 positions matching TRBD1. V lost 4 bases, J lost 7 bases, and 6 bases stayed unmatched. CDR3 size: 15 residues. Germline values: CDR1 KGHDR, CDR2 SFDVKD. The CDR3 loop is CATSDPGTGFEKLFF. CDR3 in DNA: TGTGCCACCAGTGACCCCGGGACAGGGTTTGAAAAACTGTTTTTT.

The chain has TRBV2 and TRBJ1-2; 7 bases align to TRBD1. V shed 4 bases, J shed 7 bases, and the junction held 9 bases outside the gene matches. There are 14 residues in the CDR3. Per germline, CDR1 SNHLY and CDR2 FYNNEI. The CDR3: CASSGFTTGSGYTF. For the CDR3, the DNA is TGTGCCAGCAGTGGGTTTACGACAGGGAGTGGCTACACCTTC.

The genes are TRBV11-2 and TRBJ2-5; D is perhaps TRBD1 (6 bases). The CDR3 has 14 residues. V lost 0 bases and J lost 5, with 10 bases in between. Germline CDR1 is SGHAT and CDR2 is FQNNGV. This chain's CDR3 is CASSLDHRAETQYF. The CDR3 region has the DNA TGTGCCAGCAGCTTAGATCACAGGGCGGAGACCCAGTACTTC.

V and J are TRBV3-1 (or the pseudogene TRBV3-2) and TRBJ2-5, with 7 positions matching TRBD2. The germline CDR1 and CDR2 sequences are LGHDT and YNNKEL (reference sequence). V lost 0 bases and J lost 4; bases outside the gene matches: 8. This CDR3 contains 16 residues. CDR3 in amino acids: CASSQDVGGHGETQYF. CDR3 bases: TGTGCCAGCAGCCAAGACGTGGGAGGGCATGGAGAGACCCAGTACTTC.

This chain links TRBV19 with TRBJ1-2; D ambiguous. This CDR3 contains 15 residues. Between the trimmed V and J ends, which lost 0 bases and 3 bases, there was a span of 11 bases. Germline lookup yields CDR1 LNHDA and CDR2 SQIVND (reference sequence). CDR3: CASSIDPGRDYGYTF. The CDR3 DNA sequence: TGTGCCAGTAGTATAGACCCGGGTCGGGACTATGGCTACACCTTC.

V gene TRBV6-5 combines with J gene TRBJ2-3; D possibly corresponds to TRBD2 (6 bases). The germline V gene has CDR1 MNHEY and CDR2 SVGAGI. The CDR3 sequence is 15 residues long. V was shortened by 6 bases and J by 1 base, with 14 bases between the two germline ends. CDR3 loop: CASRGREVGTDTQYF. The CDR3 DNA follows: TGTGCCAGCAGAGGCAGGGAGGTTGGCACAGATACGCAGTATTTT.

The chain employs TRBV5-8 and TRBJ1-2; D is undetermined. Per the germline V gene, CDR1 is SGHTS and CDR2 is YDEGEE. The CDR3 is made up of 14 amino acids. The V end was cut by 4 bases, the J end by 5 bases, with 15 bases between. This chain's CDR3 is CASSRFVSGYGYTF. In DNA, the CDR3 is TGTGCCAGCAGCCGGTTCGTTTCGGGTTATGGCTACACCTTC.

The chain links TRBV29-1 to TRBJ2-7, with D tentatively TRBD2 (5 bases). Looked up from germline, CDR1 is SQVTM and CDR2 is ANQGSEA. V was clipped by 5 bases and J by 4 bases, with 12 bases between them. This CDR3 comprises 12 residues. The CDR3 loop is CSVTSSSYEQYF. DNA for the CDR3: TGCAGCGTTACTAGTAGTAGTTACGAGCAGTACTTC.

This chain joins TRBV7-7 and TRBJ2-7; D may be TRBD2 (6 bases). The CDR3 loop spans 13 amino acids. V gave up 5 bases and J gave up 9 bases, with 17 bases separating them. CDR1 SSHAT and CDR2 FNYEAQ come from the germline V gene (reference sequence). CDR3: CASSGSRDSRQYF. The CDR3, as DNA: TGTGCCAGCAGCGGATCCCGGGACTCACGGCAGTACTTC.

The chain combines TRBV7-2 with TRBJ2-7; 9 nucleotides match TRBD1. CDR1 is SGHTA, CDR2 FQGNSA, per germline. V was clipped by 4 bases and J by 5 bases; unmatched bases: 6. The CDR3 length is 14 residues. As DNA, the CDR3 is TGTGCCAGCAGCTCGGGACAGGGTATTCACGAGCAGTACTTC. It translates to CASSSGQGIHEQYF.

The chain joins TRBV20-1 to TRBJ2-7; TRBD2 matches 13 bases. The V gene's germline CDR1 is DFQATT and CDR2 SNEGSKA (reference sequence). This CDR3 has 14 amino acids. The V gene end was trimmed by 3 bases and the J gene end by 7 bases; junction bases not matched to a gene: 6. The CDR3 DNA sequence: TGCAGTGCTAGTCGGACTAGCGGGAGTGAGGAGCAGTACTTC. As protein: CSASRTSGSEEQYF.